What follows is one T cell receptor (beta chain) and its context. A much larger clonotype is one base distant, so this may be a read error. This sample is part of a study of T cells in Graves' hyperthyroidism and ophthalmopathy. What was amplified from RNA transcripts were TCR beta CDR3 regions. During a first-round RT-PCR of the TCR CDR3, the HTBI primer set was used. TCRdb re-derived calls from the multiplex PCR reads in MiXCR, one entry per CDR3 protein. The data contain over 700,000 distinct CDR3 sequences, 30% to 40% of them singletons. Germline V lookup: CDR1 SQVTM, CDR2 ANQGSEA. Trimming stripped 7 bases from V and 6 bases from J, with 13 bases between. The length of the CDR3 is 11 residues.

The V gene is TRBV29-1, the J gene TRBJ2-7, with a weak D call TRBD1 (6 bases). The receptor was derived from a middle-aged woman with Graves' hyperthyroidism. The specimen was blood. The chain's CDR3 is CSARDNCEQYF. For the CDR3, the DNA is TGCAGCGCTCGGGACAACTGCGAGCAGTACTTC.